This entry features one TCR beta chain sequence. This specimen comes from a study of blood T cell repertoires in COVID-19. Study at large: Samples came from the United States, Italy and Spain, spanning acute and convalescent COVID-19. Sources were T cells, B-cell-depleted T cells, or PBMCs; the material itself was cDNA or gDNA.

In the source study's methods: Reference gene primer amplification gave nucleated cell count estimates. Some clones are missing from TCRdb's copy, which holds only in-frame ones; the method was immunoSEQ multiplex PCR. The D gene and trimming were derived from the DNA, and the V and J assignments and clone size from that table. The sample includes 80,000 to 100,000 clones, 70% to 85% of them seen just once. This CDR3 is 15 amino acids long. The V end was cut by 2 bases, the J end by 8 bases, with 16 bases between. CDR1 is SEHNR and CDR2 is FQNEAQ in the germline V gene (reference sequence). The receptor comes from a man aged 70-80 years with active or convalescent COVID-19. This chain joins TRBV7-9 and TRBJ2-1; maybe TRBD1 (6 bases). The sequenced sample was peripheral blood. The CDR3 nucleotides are TGTGCCAGCAGCTTACGGGGCACAGGGTACTATGAGCAGTTCTTC. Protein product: CASSLRGTGYYEQFF.